This T cell receptor beta chain was sequenced in a study of T cell repertoires in cytomegalovirus infection. Study in general: Both CMV infection and a matching HLA type were indicated by public TCR beta signatures.

TCRdb re-analysed the reads in MiXCR, keeping a single row per CDR3 protein. The table has fewer than 850,000 distinct CDR3 sequences, 25% to 35% seen once. This clonotype was found a few times. The antigen is not known. This CDR3 spans 13 amino acids. V lost 2 bases and J 1 base, leaving 6 bases between the germline ends. Germline CDR1 is SGHVS and CDR2 is FNYEAQ. V and J are TRBV7-6 and TRBJ2-7; D unclear. The input for sequencing was cultured CD8+ T cells from PBMCs, taken from culture after CMV antigen stimulation. This TCR came from a human donor in good health (CMV status not recorded). Some clones in this sample may be carry-over from other donors' samples. CDR3 amino acids: CASSLFGSYEQYF. The CDR3 DNA follows: TGTGCCAGCAGCTTATTTGGATCCTACGAGCAGTACTTC.